Below, 10 T cell receptor beta chains from the same sample are listed, as sequenced in a study of T cell responses to AZD1222 COVID-19 vaccine. Sequencing used immunoSEQ multiplex PCR; TCRdb keeps in-frame clones, though not all of them. The sample has about 150,000 clones, roughly 94% seen once. The specimen comprised peripheral blood, sampled on day 0 of AZD1222 vaccination. These receptors were collected from an adult in good health.

V usage is TRBV7-6 and J usage is TRBJ1-1; tentative D call: TRBD1 (5 bases). CDR3 length equals 15 residues. Germline V CDR1 and CDR2: SGHVS, FNYEAQ. V shed 1 base and J shed 1 base, with 10 bases lying between them. The CDR3 region is CASSLEAGTNTEAFF. In nucleotides, the CDR3 is TGTGCCAGCAGCTTAGAGGCAGGGACGAACACTGAAGCTTTCTTT.

This chain connects TRBV9 to TRBJ1-6; TRBD1 is a possible D gene (5 bases). CDR1 SGDLS and CDR2 YYNGEE come from the germline V gene. V lost 2 bases to trimming and J lost 2 bases, with 11 bases between them. CDR3 size: 16 residues. The CDR3 coding sequence is TGTGCCAGCAGCGTGGGGGGTTCCACCTATAATTCACCCCTCCACTTT. This gives the protein CASSVGGSTYNSPLHF.

The chain recombines TRBV29-1 with TRBJ2-5, with a weak D call TRBD2 (5 bases). This CDR3 spans 14 amino acids. The germline V gene has CDR1 SQVTM and CDR2 ANQGSEA. Trimming stripped 1 base from V and 5 bases from J, with 14 bases between. The CDR3, as DNA: TGCAGCGTTGAAGCCTGGGGAGTTGACGAGACCCAGTACTTC. It specifies CSVEAWGVDETQYF.

The V and J genes are TRBV5-1 and TRBJ1-1; D gene unclear. This CDR3 region has 11 residues. The V gene lost 6 bases and the J gene lost 4 bases, with 7 bases spanning the gap. Germline V gives CDR1 SGHRS, CDR2 YFSETQ. CDR3 sequence reads: CASIKGTEAFF. The DNA for the CDR3 is TGCGCCAGCATCAAGGGCACTGAAGCTTTCTTT.

The chain links TRBV2 to TRBJ2-7; TRBD2 aligns across 14 bases. CDR1 and CDR2 from the germline V gene are SNHLY and FYNNEI. Trimming at V came to 3 bases and at J to 4 bases, leaving 8 bases not matched to a gene. This CDR3 has 17 amino acids. CDR3 protein: CASSETTSGGAGYEQYV. CDR3 sequence (DNA): TGTGCCAGCAGTGAGACGACTAGCGGGGGGGCCGGGTACGAGCAGTACGTC.

The chain uses TRBV7-2 and TRBJ1-4, with TRBD1 identical over 7 bases. V shed 0 bases and J 8 bases; nucleotides not matched to a gene: 6. Germline V gene data show CDR1 as SGHTA and CDR2 as FQGNSA. This CDR3 has 15 amino acids. The CDR3 sequence is CASSLAGGHGEKLFF. The CDR3 bases are TGTGCCAGCAGCTTAGCAGGGGGCCACGGGGAAAAACTGTTTTTT.

The J gene is TRBJ1-2, the V gene TRBV6-2 or TRBV6-3; D ambiguous. V shed 5 bases and J shed 5 bases, with 15 bases lying between them. The CDR3 totals 14 residues. Germline V gene lookup returns CDR1 MNHEY and CDR2 SVGEGT. DNA of the CDR3: TGTGCCAGCAGTCAGCAAACCAACCTTTATGGCTACACCTTC. This translates into CASSQQTNLYGYTF.

This chain connects TRBV12-3 or TRBV12-4 to TRBJ1-1, with 8 nucleotides matching TRBD1. The CDR3 loop spans 13 amino acids. The ends lost 1 base at V and 6 bases at J; junction bases unmatched: 1. CDR3 loop: CASSLDRGAEAFF. The DNA for the CDR3 is TGTGCCAGCAGTTTAGACAGGGGGGCTGAAGCTTTCTTT.

V is TRBV7-2 and J is TRBJ1-5, with TRBD1 matching 7 bases. The CDR3 totals 15 residues. Trimming took 5 bases from V and 2 from J; bases not matched to a gene: 6. Germline CDR1 SGHTA, CDR2 FQGNSA. CDR3 region: CASSRYRGGNQPQHF. The CDR3 DNA sequence: TGTGCCAGCAGCCGCTACAGGGGTGGCAATCAGCCCCAGCATTTT.

V usage is TRBV19 and J usage is TRBJ1-6; possibly TRBD1 for D (5 bases). V lost 4 bases, J lost 2 bases, and 18 bases lay in between. Germline CDR1 reads LNHDA; CDR2 reads SQIVND (reference sequence). This CDR3 is 18 amino acids long. The CDR3 reads CASSTLGGPGTYNSPLHF. The CDR3 bases are TGTGCCAGTAGTACCCTGGGGGGTCCGGGAACCTATAATTCACCCCTCCACTTT.